This TCR beta chain was captured by sequencing in a study of blood T cell repertoires in COVID-19. V lost 4 bases to trimming and J lost 1 base, with 18 bases between them. The CDR3 has 17 residues. Per germline, CDR1 MDHEN and CDR2 SYDVKM. In the authors' workflow: Reference gene primers were amplified, and this amplification served to estimate nucleated cell counts. Here immunoSEQ multiplex PCR was the method, and the copy in TCRdb shows in-frame clones only, minus some. The V and J calls and clone size come from that table; D and trimming were worked out from the DNA. The sample lists just over 300,000 clones; about 85% were seen once.

The receptor was isolated from a man younger than 35 with active or convalescent COVID-19. This sequence joins TRBV28 and TRBJ2-3; D gene unclear. Input material: peripheral blood. CDR3 residues: CASSSFALGKGTDTQYF. DNA for the CDR3: TGTGCCAGCAGTTCTTTTGCGTTGGGCAAGGGCACAGATACGCAGTATTTT. The complete variable domain, with remaining parts taken from reference TRBV28 and TRBJ2-3, reads DVKVTQSSRYLVKRTGEKVFLECVQDMDHENMFWYRQDPGLGLRLIYFSYDVKMKEKGDIPEGYSVSREKKERFSLILESASTNQTSMYLCASSSFALGKGTDTQYFGPGTRLTVL.